The rows below give T cell receptor beta chains drawn from one sample of a study of monozygotic twins with inflammatory bowel disease. TCRdb processed the 5' RACE reads again and assigns one entry to each CDR3 protein, with no DNA. The listing contains around 220,000 distinct CDR3 sequences. The sequenced sample was blood. The receptors were sampled from a human donor with ulcerative colitis or Crohn's disease, or a healthy co-twin of an affected twin (not recorded which). Each CDR3 is given with its conserved first and last residue.

V gene: TRBV6-5; J gene: TRBJ2-1; CDR3 protein: CASSYSRGSSYNEQFF
V gene: TRBV19; J gene: TRBJ2-1; CDR3 protein: CASSDGGTGPIF
V gene: TRBV25-1; J gene: TRBJ2-3; CDR3 protein: CASSELGGETDTQYF
V gene: TRBV29-1; J gene: TRBJ2-3; CDR3 protein: CSVETGANTQYF
V gene: TRBV28; J gene: TRBJ2-3; CDR3 protein: CASVDAPDTQYF
V gene: TRBV7-2; J gene: TRBJ2-1; CDR3 protein: CVSSLNSWDSSLF
V gene: TRBV6-6; J gene: TRBJ1-6; CDR3 protein: CASSYGDYSPLHF
V gene: TRBV5-6; J gene: TRBJ2-1; CDR3 protein: CASSSPRGGPEPRLNEQFF
V gene: TRBV10-3; J gene: TRBJ2-1; CDR3 protein: CAISAPPGTTFGDEQFF
V gene: TRBV20-1; J gene: TRBJ2-7; CDR3 protein: CSASGALYEQYF
V gene: TRBV5-6; J gene: TRBJ2-2; CDR3 protein: CASSREIADTGELFF
V gene: TRBV27; J gene: TRBJ2-3; CDR3 protein: CASSVQGTQYF
V gene: TRBV5-1; J gene: TRBJ1-1; CDR3 protein: CASSPPGGSLEAFF
V gene: TRBV29-1; J gene: TRBJ1-1; CDR3 protein: CSSGTGLNTEAFF
V gene: TRBV5-1; J gene: TRBJ2-7; CDR3 protein: CASSLNGDMGAYEQYF
V gene: TRBV10-2; J gene: TRBJ1-5; CDR3 protein: CASSDPSDQPQHF
V gene: TRBV3-1; J gene: TRBJ1-2; CDR3 protein: CASSPGHLRGYTF
V gene: TRBV5-1; J gene: TRBJ2-3; CDR3 protein: CASSLSVGGSTDTQYF
V gene: TRBV7-6; J gene: TRBJ1-1; CDR3 protein: CASSLVGEMNTEAFF
V gene: TRBV7-9; J gene: TRBJ1-2; CDR3 protein: CATVPGQLDGYPF
V gene: TRBV3-1; J gene: TRBJ1-1; CDR3 protein: CASSPTPRDRNTEAFF
V gene: TRBV19; J gene: TRBJ1-5; CDR3 protein: CASTSGVSNQPQHF
V gene: TRBV18; J gene: TRBJ2-1; CDR3 protein: CASSPSTGTYNEQFF
V gene: TRBV7-2; J gene: TRBJ2-3; CDR3 protein: CASSLLAGQGVPDTQYF
V gene: TRBV5-6; J gene: TRBJ2-5; CDR3 protein: CASSLDGEETQYF
V gene: TRBV5-5; J gene: TRBJ1-2; CDR3 protein: CASSHPGTGFWGYTF
V gene: TRBV20-1; J gene: TRBJ2-1; CDR3 protein: CSPISTSGHNEQFF
V gene: TRBV4-2; J gene: TRBJ1-4; CDR3 protein: CASSHSTQPATNEKLFF
V gene: TRBV11-2; J gene: TRBJ1-4; CDR3 protein: CASSWGSGEKLFF
V gene: TRBV11-2; J gene: TRBJ2-7; CDR3 protein: CASSLIRDHYEQYF
V gene: TRBV29-1; J gene: TRBJ1-4; CDR3 protein: CSGLMGSKNEKLFF
V gene: TRBV29-1; J gene: TRBJ1-1; CDR3 protein: CSVEGMGGTEAFF
V gene: TRBV7-8; J gene: TRBJ2-7; CDR3 protein: CASSLDKGPYEQYF
V gene: TRBV29-1; J gene: TRBJ2-1; CDR3 protein: CSGEGRNEQFF
V gene: TRBV7-8; J gene: TRBJ1-5; CDR3 protein: CASTAREGNQPQHF
V gene: TRBV5-5; J gene: TRBJ1-1; CDR3 protein: CASSLRPGQQTENTEAFF
V gene: TRBV7-8; J gene: TRBJ1-5; CDR3 protein: CASSPIGLQIDGNQPQHF
V gene: TRBV5-4; J gene: TRBJ2-3; CDR3 protein: CASRTSGTDTQYF
V gene: TRBV7-9; J gene: TRBJ2-6; CDR3 protein: CASSPESSGANVLTF
V gene: TRBV6-5; J gene: TRBJ1-2; CDR3 protein: CASTLLRGRAGYTF
V gene: TRBV29-1; J gene: TRBJ1-4; CDR3 protein: CSARQGATNEKLFF
V gene: TRBV27; J gene: TRBJ1-5; CDR3 protein: CASSPRGGRENQPQHF
V gene: TRBV6-1; J gene: TRBJ1-2; CDR3 protein: CASSPDLLKLNYGYTF
V gene: TRBV7-8; J gene: TRBJ2-5; CDR3 protein: CASSPDRGRVETQYF
V gene: TRBV10-3; J gene: TRBJ2-7; CDR3 protein: CAISDGSSYEQYF
V gene: TRBV7-2; J gene: TRBJ2-1; CDR3 protein: CASSLGTGGGEQFF
V gene: TRBV6-1; J gene: TRBJ2-7; CDR3 protein: CASTPNGASGYEQYF
V gene: TRBV30; J gene: TRBJ2-3; CDR3 protein: CAWTLGLAGRDTQYF
V gene: TRBV11-2; J gene: TRBJ2-7; CDR3 protein: CASSLGISGGQSYEQYF
V gene: TRBV24-1; J gene: TRBJ2-1; CDR3 protein: CATSEGTASYNEQFF
V gene: TRBV7-9; J gene: TRBJ1-5; CDR3 protein: CASSPKGGNQPQHF
V gene: TRBV3-1; J gene: TRBJ2-1; CDR3 protein: CATLRAGGPNEQFF
V gene: TRBV3-1; J gene: TRBJ1-1; CDR3 protein: CASSQVAWTMNTEAFF
V gene: TRBV29-1; J gene: TRBJ2-1; CDR3 protein: CSVEDLVDLGTNNEQFF
V gene: TRBV7-2; J gene: TRBJ2-7; CDR3 protein: CASSPRTVSYEQYF